The T cell receptor beta chain described here comes from a study of blood T cell repertoires in COVID-19. The method was immunoSEQ multiplex PCR; TCRdb's version includes in-frame clones alone and lacks a portion of them. The sample records over 85,000 clones, roughly nine tenths being singletons. The CDR3 spans 14 residues. Trimming removed 0 bases at V and 8 bases at J, with 14 bases between. Germline lookup yields CDR1 SGDLS and CDR2 YYNGEE. The V call is TRBV9, the J call TRBJ1-2; D gene ambiguous. Sequencing was performed on peripheral blood. The clonotype originates from a man between 70 and 80 years old with acute or convalescent COVID-19. The CDR3 spells CASSVAGSSGGYTF. CDR3 nucleotide sequence: TGTGCCAGCAGCGTAGCTGGGAGTTCGGGAGGCTACACCTTC.